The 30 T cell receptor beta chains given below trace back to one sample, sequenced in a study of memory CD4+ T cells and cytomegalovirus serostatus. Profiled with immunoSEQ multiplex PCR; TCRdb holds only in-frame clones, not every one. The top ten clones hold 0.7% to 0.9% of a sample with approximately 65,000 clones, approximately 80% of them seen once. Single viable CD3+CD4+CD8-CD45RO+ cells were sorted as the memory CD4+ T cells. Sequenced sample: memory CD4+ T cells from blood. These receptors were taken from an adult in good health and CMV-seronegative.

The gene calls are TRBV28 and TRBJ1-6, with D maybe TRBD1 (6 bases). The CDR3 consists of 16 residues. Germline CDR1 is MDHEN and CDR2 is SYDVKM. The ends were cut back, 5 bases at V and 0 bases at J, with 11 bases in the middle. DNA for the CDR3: TGTGCCAGCAGTGCCGACAGGAGCTCCTATAATTCACCCCTCCACTTT. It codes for CASSADRSSYNSPLHF. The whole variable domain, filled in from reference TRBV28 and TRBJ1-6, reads DVKVTQSSRYLVKRTGEKVFLECVQDMDHENMFWYRQDPGLGLRLIYFSYDVKMKEKGDIPEGYSVSREKKERFSLILESASTNQTSMYLCASSADRSSYNSPLHFGNGTRLTVT.

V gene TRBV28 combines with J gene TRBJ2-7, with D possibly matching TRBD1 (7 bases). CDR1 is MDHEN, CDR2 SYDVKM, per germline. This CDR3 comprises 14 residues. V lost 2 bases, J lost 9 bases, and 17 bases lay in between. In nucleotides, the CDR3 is TGTGCCAGCAGTTTAGGCAGGGGGGCTTTAGGGCAGTACTTC. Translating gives CASSLGRGALGQYF.

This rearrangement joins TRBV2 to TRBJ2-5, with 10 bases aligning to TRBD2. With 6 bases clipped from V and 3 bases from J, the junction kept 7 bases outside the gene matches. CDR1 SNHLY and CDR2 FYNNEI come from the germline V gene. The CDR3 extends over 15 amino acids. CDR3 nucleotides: TGTGCCAGCAGGTTTGGAGCGGGGGGGAAAGAGACCCAGTACTTC. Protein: CASRFGAGGKETQYF. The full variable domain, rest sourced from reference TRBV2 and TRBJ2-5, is EPEVTQTPSHQVTQMGQEVILRCVPISNHLYFYWYRQILGQKVEFLVSFYNNEISEKSEIFDDQFSVERPDGSNFTLKIRSTKLEDSAMYFCASRFGAGGKETQYFGPGTRLLVL.

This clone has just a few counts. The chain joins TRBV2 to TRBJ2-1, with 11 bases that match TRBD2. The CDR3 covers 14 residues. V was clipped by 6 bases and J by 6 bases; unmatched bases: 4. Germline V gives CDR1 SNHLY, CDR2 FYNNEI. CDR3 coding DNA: TGTGCCAGCAGACTAGCGGGGGTGCTCAATGAGCAGTTCTTC. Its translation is CASRLAGVLNEQFF.

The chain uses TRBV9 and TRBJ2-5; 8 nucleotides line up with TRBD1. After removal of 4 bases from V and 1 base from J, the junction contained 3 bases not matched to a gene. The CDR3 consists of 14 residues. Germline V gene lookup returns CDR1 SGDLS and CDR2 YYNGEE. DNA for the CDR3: TGTGCCAGCAGCAAGGACAGGGTCCAAGAGACCCAGTACTTC. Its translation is CASSKDRVQETQYF.

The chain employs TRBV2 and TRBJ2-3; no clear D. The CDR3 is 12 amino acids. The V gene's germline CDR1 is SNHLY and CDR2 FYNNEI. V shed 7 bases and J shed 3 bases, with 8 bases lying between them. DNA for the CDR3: TGTGCCAGCAATCGGGTTACAGATACGCAGTATTTT. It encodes CASNRVTDTQYF.

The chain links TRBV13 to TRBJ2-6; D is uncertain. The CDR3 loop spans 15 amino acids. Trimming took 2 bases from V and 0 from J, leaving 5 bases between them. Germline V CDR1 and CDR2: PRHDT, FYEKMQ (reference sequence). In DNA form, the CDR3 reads TGTGCCAGCAGCTTAAGGAGCTCTGGGGCCAACGTCCTGACTTTC. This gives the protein CASSLRSSGANVLTF.

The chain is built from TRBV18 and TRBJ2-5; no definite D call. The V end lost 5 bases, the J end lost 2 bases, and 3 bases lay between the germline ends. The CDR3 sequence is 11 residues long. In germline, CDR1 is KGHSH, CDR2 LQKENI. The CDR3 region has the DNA TGTGCCAGCTCAACTCAAGAGACCCAGTACTTC. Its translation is CASSTQETQYF.

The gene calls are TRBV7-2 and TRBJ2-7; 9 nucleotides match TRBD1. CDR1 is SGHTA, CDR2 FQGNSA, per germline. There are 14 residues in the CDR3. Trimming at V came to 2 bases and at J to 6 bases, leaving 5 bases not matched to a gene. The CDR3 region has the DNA TGTGCCAGCAGCTTACAGGGACAGGGAGGCGAGCAGTACTTC. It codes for CASSLQGQGGEQYF. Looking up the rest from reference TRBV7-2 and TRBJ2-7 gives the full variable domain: GAGVSQSPSNKVTEKGKDVELRCDPISGHTALYWYRQSLGQGLEFLIYFQGNSAPDKSGLPSDRFSAERTGGSVSTLTIQRTQQEDSAVYLCASSLQGQGGEQYFGPGTRLTVT.

CDR3 residues: CASSLAGSNTEAFF. CDR3 coding DNA: TGTGCCAGCAGCTTGGCGGGGTCGAACACTGAAGCTTTCTTT. The chain uses TRBV5-8 and TRBJ1-1, with D unresolved. The germline gives CDR1 SGHTS, CDR2 YDEGEE. CDR3 length equals 14 residues. V was pared by 0 bases and J by 1 base, with 7 bases between. Using reference TRBV5-8 and TRBJ1-1 for the parts outside the CDR3, the full variable domain is EAGVTQSPTHLIKTRGQQATLRCSPISGHTSVYWYQQALGLGLQFLLWYDEGEERNRGNFPPRFSGRQFPNYSSELNVNALELEDSALYLCASSLAGSNTEAFFGQGTRLTVV.

The CDR3 sequence: CASSATGTGGLQYF. In nucleotides, the CDR3 is TGCGCCAGCAGTGCCACGGGGACAGGGGGCTTGCAGTACTTC. The chain links TRBV10-1 to TRBJ2-7, with 12 bases matching TRBD1. V gave up 4 bases and J gave up 9 bases; unmatched junction bases: 7. Germline CDR1 WNHNN, CDR2 SYGVQD (reference sequence). The CDR3 sequence is 14 residues long.

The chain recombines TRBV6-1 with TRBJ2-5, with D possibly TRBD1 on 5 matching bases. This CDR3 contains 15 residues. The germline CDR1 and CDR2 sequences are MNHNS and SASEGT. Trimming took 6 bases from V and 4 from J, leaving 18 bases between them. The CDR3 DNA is TGTGCCAGCAGATACGTAATAGGGGTTGGAGAGACCCAGTACTTC. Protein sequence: CASRYVIGVGETQYF.

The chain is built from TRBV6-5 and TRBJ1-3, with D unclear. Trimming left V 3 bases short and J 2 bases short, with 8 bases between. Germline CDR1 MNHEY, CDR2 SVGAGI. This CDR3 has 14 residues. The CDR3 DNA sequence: TGTGCCAGCAGTTATGTAGGCGCTGGAAACACCATATATTTT. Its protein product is CASSYVGAGNTIYF.

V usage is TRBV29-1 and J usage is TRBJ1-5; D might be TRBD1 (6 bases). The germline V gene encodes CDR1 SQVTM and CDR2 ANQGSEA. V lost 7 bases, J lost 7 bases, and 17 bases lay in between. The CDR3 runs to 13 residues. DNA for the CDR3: TGCAGCGCAAGACAGGATACGGGGCAGCCCCAGCATTTT. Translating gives CSARQDTGQPQHF. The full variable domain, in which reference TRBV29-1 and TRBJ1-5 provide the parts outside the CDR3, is SAVISQKPSRDICQRGTSLTIQCQVDSQVTMMFWYRQQPGQSLTLIATANQGSEATYESGFVIDKFPISRPNLTFSTLTVSNMSPEDSSIYLCSARQDTGQPQHFGDGTRLSIL.

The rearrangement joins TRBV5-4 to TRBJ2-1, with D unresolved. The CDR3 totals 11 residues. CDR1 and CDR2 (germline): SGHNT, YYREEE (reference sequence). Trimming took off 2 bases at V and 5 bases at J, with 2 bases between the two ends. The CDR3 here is CASSLHNEQFF. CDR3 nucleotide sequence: TGTGCCAGCAGCTTACACAATGAGCAGTTCTTC.

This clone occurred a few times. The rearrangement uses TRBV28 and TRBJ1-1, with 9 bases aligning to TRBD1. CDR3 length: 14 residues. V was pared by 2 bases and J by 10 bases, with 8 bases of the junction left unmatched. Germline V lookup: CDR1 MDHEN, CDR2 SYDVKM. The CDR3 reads CASSLPGQGVAAFF. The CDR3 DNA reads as TGTGCCAGCAGTTTACCGGGACAGGGAGTTGCAGCTTTCTTT.

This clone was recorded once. CDR3 region: CSVRGVYEQYF. CDR3 DNA sequence: TGCAGCGTCCGGGGGGTTTACGAGCAGTACTTC. The gene calls are TRBV29-1 and TRBJ2-7; 7 nucleotides line up with TRBD2. This CDR3 has 11 residues. Unmatched junction bases numbered 3, after V lost 6 bases and J lost 4 bases. Looked up from germline, CDR1 is SQVTM and CDR2 is ANQGSEA.

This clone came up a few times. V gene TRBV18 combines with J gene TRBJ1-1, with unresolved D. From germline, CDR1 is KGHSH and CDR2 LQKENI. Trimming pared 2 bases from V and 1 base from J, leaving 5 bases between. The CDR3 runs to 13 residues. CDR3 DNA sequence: TGTGCCAGCTCACCAGGCTCGAACACTGAAGCTTTCTTT. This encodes CASSPGSNTEAFF.

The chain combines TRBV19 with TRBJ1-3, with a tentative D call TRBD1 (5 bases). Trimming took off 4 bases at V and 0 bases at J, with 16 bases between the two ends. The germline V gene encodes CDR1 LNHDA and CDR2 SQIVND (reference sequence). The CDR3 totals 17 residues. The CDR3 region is CASSRLGGPLSGNTIYF. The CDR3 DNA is TGTGCCAGTAGTAGACTCGGGGGTCCTCTCTCTGGAAACACCATATATTTT.

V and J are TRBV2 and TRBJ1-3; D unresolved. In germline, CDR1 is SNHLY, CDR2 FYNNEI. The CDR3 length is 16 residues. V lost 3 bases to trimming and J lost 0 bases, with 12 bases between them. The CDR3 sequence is CASSDDGIHSGNTIYF. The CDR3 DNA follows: TGTGCCAGCAGTGATGACGGGATCCACTCTGGAAACACCATATATTTT. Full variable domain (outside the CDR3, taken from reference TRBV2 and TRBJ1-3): EPEVTQTPSHQVTQMGQEVILRCVPISNHLYFYWYRQILGQKVEFLVSFYNNEISEKSEIFDDQFSVERPDGSNFTLKIRSTKLEDSAMYFCASSDDGIHSGNTIYFGEGSWLTVV.

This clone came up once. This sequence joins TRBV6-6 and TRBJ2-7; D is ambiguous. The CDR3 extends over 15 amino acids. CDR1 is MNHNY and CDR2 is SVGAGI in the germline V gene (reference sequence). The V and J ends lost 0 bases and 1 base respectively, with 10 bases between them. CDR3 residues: CASSYSAQSSYEQYF. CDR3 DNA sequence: TGTGCCAGCAGTTACTCGGCCCAGAGTTCCTACGAGCAGTACTTC.

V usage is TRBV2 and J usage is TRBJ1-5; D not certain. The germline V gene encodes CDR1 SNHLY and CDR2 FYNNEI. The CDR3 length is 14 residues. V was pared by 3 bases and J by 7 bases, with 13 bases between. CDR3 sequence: CASSDATTWQPQHF. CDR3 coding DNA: TGTGCCAGCAGTGACGCGACGACTTGGCAGCCCCAGCATTTT.

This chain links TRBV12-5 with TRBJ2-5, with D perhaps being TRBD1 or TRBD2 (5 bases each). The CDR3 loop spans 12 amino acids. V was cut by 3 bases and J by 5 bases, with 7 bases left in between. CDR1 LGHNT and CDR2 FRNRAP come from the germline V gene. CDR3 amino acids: CASGFEGETQYF. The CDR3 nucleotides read TGTGCTAGTGGTTTCGAGGGGGAGACCCAGTACTTC.

For the CDR3, the DNA is TGTGCCTGGAGTCTCTATAGCAATCAGCCCCAGCATTTT. This codes for CAWSLYSNQPQHF. The rearrangement joins TRBV30 to TRBJ1-5, with no clear D. CDR1 and CDR2 (germline): GTSNPN, SVGIG (reference sequence). This CDR3 is 13 amino acids long. Trimming removed 2 bases from V and 0 bases from J, with 5 bases in between.

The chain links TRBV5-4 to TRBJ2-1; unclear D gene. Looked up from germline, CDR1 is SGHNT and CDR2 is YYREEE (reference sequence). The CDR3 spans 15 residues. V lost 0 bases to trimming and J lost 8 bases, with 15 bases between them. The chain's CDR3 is CASSLVSRTMDEQFF. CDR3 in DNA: TGTGCCAGCAGCTTGGTGTCGAGGACGATGGATGAGCAGTTCTTC.

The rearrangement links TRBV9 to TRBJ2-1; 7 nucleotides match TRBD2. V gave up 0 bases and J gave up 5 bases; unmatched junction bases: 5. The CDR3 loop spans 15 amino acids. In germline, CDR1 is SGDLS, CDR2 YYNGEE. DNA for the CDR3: TGTGCCAGCAGCGTAGCGGCTAGCGGTAACAATGAGCAGTTCTTC. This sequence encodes CASSVAASGNNEQFF.

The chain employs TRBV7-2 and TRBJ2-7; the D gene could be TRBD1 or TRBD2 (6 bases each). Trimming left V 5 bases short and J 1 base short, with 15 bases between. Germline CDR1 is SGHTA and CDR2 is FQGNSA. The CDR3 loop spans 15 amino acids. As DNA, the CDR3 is TGTGCCAGCAGCGAGGTTTCGGGGGCTTCCTACGAGCAGTACTTC. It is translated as CASSEVSGASYEQYF.

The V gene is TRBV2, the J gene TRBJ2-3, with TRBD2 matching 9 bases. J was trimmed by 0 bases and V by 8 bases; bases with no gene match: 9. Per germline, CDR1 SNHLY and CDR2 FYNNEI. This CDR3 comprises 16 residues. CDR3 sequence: CASGPRLAASTDTQYF. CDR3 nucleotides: TGTGCCAGCGGCCCCAGACTAGCGGCTAGCACAGATACGCAGTATTTT.

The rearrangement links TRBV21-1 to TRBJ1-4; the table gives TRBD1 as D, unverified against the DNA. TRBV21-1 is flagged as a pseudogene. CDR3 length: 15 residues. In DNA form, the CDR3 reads TGTGCCAGCAGCAGAGCAGGGGGCATCTGGGAAAAACTGTTTTTT. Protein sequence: CASSRAGGIWEKLFF.

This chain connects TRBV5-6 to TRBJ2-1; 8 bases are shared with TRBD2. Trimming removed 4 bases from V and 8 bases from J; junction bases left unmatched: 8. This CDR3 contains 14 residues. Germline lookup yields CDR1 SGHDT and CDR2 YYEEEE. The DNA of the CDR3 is TGTGCCAGCAGCCCCGCCGGGGGGGAGGATGAGCAGTTCTTC. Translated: CASSPAGGEDEQFF.